Each of the 12 T cell receptor beta chains below was sequenced from the same sample in a study of blood T cell repertoires in COVID-19. TCRdb keeps only in-frame clones here, not all; method: immunoSEQ multiplex PCR. The table lists more than 150,000 clones, roughly nine tenths of them singletons, with about 2.5% in the top ten. The sequenced material came from peripheral blood. The source of these receptors is a woman aged 70-85 years with acute or convalescent COVID-19.

V and J are TRBV4-2 and TRBJ1-5; D perhaps matches TRBD1 (6 bases). The CDR3 sequence is 15 residues long. The V gene's germline CDR1 is LGHNA and CDR2 YNFKEQ. The V end was cut by 0 bases, the J end by 7 bases, with 13 bases between. CDR3 in amino acids: CASSQDYRERQPQHF. CDR3 bases: TGTGCCAGCAGCCAAGACTACAGGGAACGGCAGCCCCAGCATTTT.

The rearrangement links TRBV7-2 to TRBJ2-1, with D possibly matching TRBD2 (5 bases). The length of the CDR3 is 15 residues. From germline, CDR1 is SGHTA and CDR2 FQGNSA. V was trimmed by 1 base and J by 9 bases, leaving 16 bases between them. The CDR3 coding sequence is TGTGCCAGCAGCTTAGGAGGGTCTACCAGACTTGAGCAGTTCTTC. This sequence encodes CASSLGGSTRLEQFF.

The CDR3 spells CSASPVGQGNNQPQHF. CDR3 bases: TGCAGTGCTAGTCCTGTGGGACAGGGGAACAATCAGCCCCAGCATTTT. The chain links TRBV20-1 to TRBJ1-5; 10 bases map to TRBD1. The CDR3 length is 16 residues. Germline lookup yields CDR1 DFQATT and CDR2 SNEGSKA (reference sequence). The V gene end was trimmed by 3 bases and the J gene end by 3 bases; junction bases not matched to a gene: 8.

This clone was detected only once. The chain uses TRBV2 and TRBJ1-6, with 7 bases fitting TRBD1. The junction had 8 bases not matched to a gene; V was cut back by 5 bases and J by 7 bases. The CDR3 runs 15 residues. Germline loops: CDR1 SNHLY, CDR2 FYNNEI. The CDR3 DNA reads as TGTGCCAGCAGTATTGAGACAGGGAGGAATTCACCCCTCCACTTT. Protein sequence: CASSIETGRNSPLHF.

The chain uses TRBV28 and TRBJ1-5; D may be TRBD1 (5 bases). Looked up from germline, CDR1 is MDHEN and CDR2 is SYDVKM. Trimming left V 4 bases short and J 3 bases short, with 10 bases between. CDR3 size: 14 residues. The CDR3 nucleotides read TGTGCCAGCAGTTCCGACAGCTACAATCAGCCCCAGCATTTT. It codes for CASSSDSYNQPQHF.

The chain recombines TRBV27 with TRBJ1-1; 12 bases fit TRBD1. The length of the CDR3 is 16 residues. Unmatched junction bases numbered 5, after V lost 3 bases and J lost 3 bases. In germline, CDR1 is MNHEY, CDR2 SMNVEV (reference sequence). The CDR3 spells CASSFGTGGAYTEAFF. The CDR3 region has the DNA TGTGCCAGCAGTTTTGGGACAGGGGGCGCATACACTGAAGCTTTCTTT.

The V call is TRBV3-1 (or the pseudogene TRBV3-2), the J call TRBJ1-4; 9 bases agree with TRBD1. With 4 bases clipped from V and 6 bases from J, the junction kept 9 bases outside the gene matches. This CDR3 is 16 amino acids long. CDR1 and CDR2 from the germline V gene are LGHDT and YNNKEL (reference sequence). The CDR3 DNA follows: TGTGCCAGCAGCCCTCGGTCGACAGGGGGTTATGAAAAACTGTTTTTT. Protein sequence: CASSPRSTGGYEKLFF.

Only a few counts were recorded for this clone. In the same sample, other DNA sequences code for this CDR3. The rearrangement joins TRBV7-2 to TRBJ2-1, with 7 bases matching TRBD2. Germline CDR1 and CDR2: SGHTA and FQGNSA. V dropped 1 base and J dropped 4; count of bases not matched to a gene: 4. The length of the CDR3 is 15 residues. CDR3 bases: TGTGCCAGCAGCTTAGGCGGGGGACTATACAATGAGCAGTTCTTC. It is translated as CASSLGGGLYNEQFF.

This clone has just a few counts. The rearrangement uses TRBV5-1 and TRBJ1-4, with 10 bases lining up with TRBD1. Unmatched junction bases numbered 11, after V lost 0 bases and J lost 9 bases. The germline CDR1 and CDR2 sequences are SGHRS and YFSETQ. CDR3 size: 17 residues. CDR3 in DNA: TGCGCCAGCAGCTTGGACCGCCCGGGACAGGGGAGGCAAAAACTGTTTTTT. Residues: CASSLDRPGQGRQKLFF.

This sequence joins TRBV13 and TRBJ1-2; TRBD1 might be the D (5 bases). Germline V gene lookup returns CDR1 PRHDT and CDR2 FYEKMQ (reference sequence). V dropped 6 bases and J dropped 4 bases, with 15 bases sitting between them. CDR3 length: 14 amino acids. Written as DNA, the CDR3 is TGTGCCAGCAGGAAGGCGGGGCGAGGCTATGGCTACACCTTC. This gives the protein CASRKAGRGYGYTF.

The rearrangement joins TRBV4-3 to TRBJ2-3; 11 bases align to TRBD2. Per the germline V gene, CDR1 is LGHNA and CDR2 is YSLEER. V shed 0 bases and J 5 bases; nucleotides not matched to a gene: 4. The CDR3 extends over 16 amino acids. The CDR3 loop is CASSQDSGGAGDTQYF. Written as DNA, the CDR3 is TGCGCCAGCAGCCAAGATAGCGGGGGGGCTGGAGATACGCAGTATTTT.

This clone came up a few times. This chain connects TRBV5-4 to TRBJ1-2; 9 bases are shared with TRBD1. CDR1 and CDR2 from the germline V gene are SGHNT and YYREEE (reference sequence). The V and J ends lost 4 bases and 2 bases, in that order; junction bases with no gene match: 6. This CDR3 is 15 amino acids long. DNA of the CDR3: TGTGCCAGCAGCCCAGGAGGGACAGGGAACTATGGCTACACCTTC. It encodes CASSPGGTGNYGYTF.